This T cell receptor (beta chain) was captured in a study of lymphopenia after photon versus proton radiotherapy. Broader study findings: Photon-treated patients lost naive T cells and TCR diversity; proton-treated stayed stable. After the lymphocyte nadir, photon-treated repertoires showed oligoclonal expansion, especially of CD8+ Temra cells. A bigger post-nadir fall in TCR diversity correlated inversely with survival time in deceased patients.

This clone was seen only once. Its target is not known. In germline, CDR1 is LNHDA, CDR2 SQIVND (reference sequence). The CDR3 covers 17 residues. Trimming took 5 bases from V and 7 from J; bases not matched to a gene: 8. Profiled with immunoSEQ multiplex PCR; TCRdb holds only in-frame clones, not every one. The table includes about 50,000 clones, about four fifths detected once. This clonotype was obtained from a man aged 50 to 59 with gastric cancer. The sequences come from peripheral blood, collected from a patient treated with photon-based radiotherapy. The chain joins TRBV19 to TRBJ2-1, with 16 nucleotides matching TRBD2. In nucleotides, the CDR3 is TGTGCCAGTAGTCCTGGGACTAGCGGGAGGGCCATAAATGAGCAGTTCTTC. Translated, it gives CASSPGTSGRAINEQFF. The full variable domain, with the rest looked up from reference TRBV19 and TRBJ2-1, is DGGITQSPKYLFRKEGQNVTLSCEQNLNHDAMYWYRQDPGQGLRLIYYSQIVNDFQKGDIAEGYSVSREKKESFPLTVTSAQKNPTAFYLCASSPGTSGRAINEQFFGPGTRLTVL.